This entry describes one TCR beta chain. Its cognate antigen is unknown. The sample belongs to a study of cytomegalovirus exposure and HLA in healthy donors. After removal of 5 bases from V and 2 bases from J, the junction contained 5 bases not matched to a gene. The CDR3 runs 14 residues. Per the germline V gene, CDR1 is SGHNT and CDR2 is YENEEA. Whole-study findings and limits: Later work found most CMV-associated TCR beta chains apparently HLA-restricted.

Primers: 60 Vbeta forward and 13 Jbeta reverse. Here immunoSEQ multiplex PCR was the method, and the copy in TCRdb shows in-frame clones only, minus some. The repertoire holds more than 150,000 clones, with around 83% as singletons. This TCR came from a girl aged 2-10 years in good health and CMV-seropositive. The V gene is TRBV11-3, the J gene TRBJ1-1, with 7 bases aligning to TRBD1. The sample comprised PBMCs. CDR3 sequence reads: CASSAGQANTEAFF. In DNA, the CDR3 is TGTGCCAGCAGCGCTGGACAGGCTAACACTGAAGCTTTCTTT. The variable domain in full, with the rest retrieved from reference TRBV11-3 and TRBJ1-1, is EAGVVQSPRYKIIEKKQPVAFWCNPISGHNTLYWYLQNLGQGPELLIRYENEEAVDDSQLPKDRFSAERLKGVDSTLKIQPAELGDSAVYLCASSAGQANTEAFFGQGTRLTVV.